Below, 16 T cell receptor beta chains from the same sample are listed, as sequenced in a study of blood T cell repertoires in COVID-19. Repertoires were generated with immunoSEQ multiplex PCR, while TCRdb's copy carries only in-frame clones and drops some. The repertoire has 150,000 to 200,000 clones, about 92% of them found once; the top ten carry roughly a sixth. Sample: peripheral blood. The receptors were gathered from a man aged 55 to 70 with active or convalescent COVID-19.

V is TRBV5-1 and J is TRBJ2-2, with D possibly TRBD1 on 6 matching bases. V lost 7 bases, J lost 3 bases, and 10 bases lay in between. The germline gives CDR1 SGHRS, CDR2 YFSETQ. This CDR3 comprises 13 residues. The chain's CDR3 is CASSGQDTGELFF. The CDR3 bases are TGCGCCAGCTCGGGACAAGACACCGGGGAGCTGTTTTTT.

V gene TRBV7-9 combines with J gene TRBJ1-4, with D perhaps matching TRBD1 (5 bases). The V gene's germline CDR1 is SEHNR and CDR2 FQNEAQ (reference sequence). CDR3 length: 17 amino acids. Between the trimmed V and J ends, which lost 0 bases and 3 bases, there was a span of 14 bases. CDR3 in DNA: TGTGCCAGCAGCTTAGCCATAAACAGGCGCCCTAATGAAAAACTGTTTTTT. This sequence encodes CASSLAINRRPNEKLFF.

The genes are TRBV30 and TRBJ1-5; 7 bases fit TRBD1. Germline assignment: CDR1 GTSNPN and CDR2 SVGIG (reference sequence). The V segment lost 2 bases and the J segment 7 bases; nucleotides outside the gene matches: 8. This CDR3 region has 14 residues. CDR3 in DNA: TGTGCCTGGAGTACCCGACAGGGCCGGCAGCCCCAGCATTTT. Translated: CAWSTRQGRQPQHF.

This rearrangement joins TRBV7-2 to TRBJ2-1, with a weak D call TRBD1 (5 bases). CDR1 SGHTA and CDR2 FQGNSA come from the germline V gene. The CDR3 length is 15 residues. Trimming stripped 2 bases from V and 7 bases from J, with 15 bases between. CDR3 DNA: TGTGCCAGCAGCTTAAAGGGGCGCGTCTGGAATGAGCAGTTCTTC. It encodes CASSLKGRVWNEQFF.

The chain carries TRBV18 and TRBJ2-5; 9 nucleotides line up with TRBD2. Trimming cost V 6 bases and J 3 bases; bases outside gene matches: 5. This CDR3 is 14 amino acids long. Germline V gene sequence: CDR1 KGHSH, CDR2 LQKENI. This chain's CDR3 is CASSQASGEETQYF. The CDR3 coding sequence is TGTGCCAGCTCCCAGGCTAGCGGGGAAGAGACCCAGTACTTC.

This clone was observed a single time. V and J are TRBV6-6 and TRBJ2-1; D uncertain. This CDR3 is 12 amino acids long. The V gene lost 7 bases and the J gene lost 14 bases, with 18 bases spanning the gap. Germline V CDR1 and CDR2: MNHNY, SVGAGI (reference sequence). The CDR3 DNA reads TGTGCCAGCACCCCACGAGGTACCCCTGAGTTCTTC. Translated, it gives CASTPRGTPEFF.

This sequence joins TRBV10-3 and TRBJ2-5; TRBD1 matches at 7 bases. The germline gives CDR1 ENHRY, CDR2 SYGVKD. The CDR3 is 11 residues long. Trimming removed 10 bases from V and 5 bases from J; junction bases left unmatched: 4. DNA for the CDR3: TGTGCCAGAGGGGGCCGGGAGACCCAGTACTTC. Residues: CARGGRETQYF.

This clone has a single count. V is TRBV19 and J is TRBJ1-5; weak D call: TRBD1 (5 bases). The CDR3 loop spans 15 amino acids. Germline V CDR1 and CDR2: LNHDA, SQIVND (reference sequence). Trimming took 1 base from V and 1 from J, leaving 8 bases between them. The CDR3 DNA sequence: TGTGCCAGTAGTATAGTGGGGCAGAGCAATCAGCCCCAGCATTTT. Encoded protein: CASSIVGQSNQPQHF.

V and J are TRBV27 and TRBJ1-1; perhaps TRBD1 as D (6 bases). V was pared by 6 bases and J by 6 bases, with 8 bases between. CDR1 is MNHEY and CDR2 is SMNVEV in the germline V gene (reference sequence). The CDR3 sequence is 11 residues long. Here the CDR3 DNA reads TGTGCCAGCAGCCAGGGGTCTGAAGCTTTCTTT. It is translated as CASSQGSEAFF.

The rearrangement links TRBV3-1 (or the pseudogene TRBV3-2) to TRBJ2-1; 11 nucleotides agree with TRBD2. Germline lookup yields CDR1 LGHDT and CDR2 YNNKEL (reference sequence). Trimming cost V 4 bases and J 7 bases; bases outside gene matches: 6. The CDR3 is made up of 15 amino acids. Here the CDR3 reads CASSPIAGGRNEQFF. The CDR3 DNA follows: TGTGCCAGCAGCCCGATAGCGGGGGGGAGGAATGAGCAGTTCTTC.

The rearrangement links TRBV10-2 to TRBJ1-2; 7 bases are shared with TRBD1. After removal of 5 bases from V and 4 bases from J, the junction contained 4 bases not matched to a gene. Germline V CDR1 and CDR2: WSHSY, SAAADI. This CDR3 region has 13 residues. CDR3 amino acids: CASSLQGTYGYTF. The CDR3 coding sequence is TGCGCCAGCAGTTTACAGGGGACCTATGGCTACACCTTC.

The rearrangement links TRBV19 to TRBJ1-3; 12 nucleotides align to TRBD1. The CDR3 contains 16 residues. Germline V lookup: CDR1 LNHDA, CDR2 SQIVND (reference sequence). V dropped 5 bases and J dropped 3; count of bases not matched to a gene: 5. CDR3 sequence reads: CASSAGQGAFGNTIYF. CDR3 coding DNA: TGTGCCAGTAGTGCGGGACAGGGGGCCTTTGGAAACACCATATATTTT.

J is TRBJ1-1 and V is TRBV19; D is possibly TRBD1 (6 bases). Trimming took off 9 bases at V and 0 bases at J, with 14 bases between the two ends. Germline CDR1 LNHDA, CDR2 SQIVND (reference sequence). The CDR3 totals 14 residues. CDR3 DNA: TGTGCCAGCCGGGACAAAAACATGAACACTGAAGCTTTCTTT. This gives the protein CASRDKNMNTEAFF. Supplemented by reference TRBV19 and TRBJ1-1, the full variable domain reads DGGITQSPKYLFRKEGQNVTLSCEQNLNHDAMYWYRQDPGQGLRLIYYSQIVNDFQKGDIAEGYSVSREKKESFPLTVTSAQKNPTAFYLCASRDKNMNTEAFFGQGTRLTVV.

The V and J genes are TRBV18 and TRBJ1-1; possible D gene TRBD1, 6 bases. The CDR3 extends over 15 amino acids. The ends were cut back, 4 bases at V and 3 bases at J, with 15 bases in the middle. CDR1 is KGHSH and CDR2 is LQKENI in the germline V gene. As DNA, the CDR3 is TGTGCCAGCTCACGCTACAGGGTGGAGGACACTGAAGCTTTCTTT. Translation: CASSRYRVEDTEAFF.

The chain is built from TRBV6-2 or TRBV6-3 and TRBJ1-5; D not resolved. The V end lost 1 base, the J end lost 2 bases, and 12 bases lay between the germline ends. This CDR3 comprises 16 residues. Germline lookup yields CDR1 MNHEY and CDR2 SVGEGT. The DNA of the CDR3 is TGTGCCAGCAGTTACTTCGGCGGGATGGGCAATCAGCCCCAGCATTTT. Its translation: CASSYFGGMGNQPQHF.

In this sample, this clone turned up once. The chain uses TRBV6-4 and TRBJ2-7; 10 bases align to TRBD2. The CDR3 has 16 amino acids. Trimming at V came to 5 bases and at J to 4 bases, leaving 11 bases not matched to a gene. CDR1 MRHNA and CDR2 SNTAGT come from the germline V gene. CDR3 sequence (DNA): TGTGCCAGCAGTCCCAACCCTACTAGCGGGGAATACGAGCAGTACTTC. This gives the protein CASSPNPTSGEYEQYF.